A single T cell receptor beta chain is shown here with its context. The authors reverse transcribed all of the isolated RNA, so sequencing captured expressed TCRB transcripts. TCRdb's copy holds only in-frame clones and misses some; the assay was immunoSEQ multiplex PCR. The sample has about 240,000 clones, about 25% seen once. The sample originates from a study of beta chain features in type 1 diabetes. Trimming pared 6 bases from V and 7 bases from J, leaving 12 bases between. Germline CDR1 and CDR2: LGHNT and FRNRAP. The CDR3 is 12 amino acids. Specimen: central memory CD4+ T cells from blood. The sequence was collected from a man aged 25-40 years in good health. The chain combines TRBV12-5 with TRBJ2-5, with TRBD1 as a possible D gene (5 bases). The CDR3 loop is CASGPSQGTQYF. CDR3 in DNA: TGTGCTAGTGGGCCAAGCCAGGGGACCCAGTACTTC.